The 5 T cell receptor beta chains listed next were all sequenced from one sample in a study of control samples from healthy donors and cancer patients. TCRdb's table, derived via immunoSEQ multiplex PCR, lists solely in-frame clones and lacks some. The table shows hundreds of thousands of clones, with 75% to 95% occurring only once. The sequenced sample consisted of PBMCs. All receptors come from a man aged 40-49 years with head and neck cancer.

This clone was seen just once. This chain links TRBV28 with TRBJ2-7, with D perhaps matching TRBD2 (5 bases). Per the germline V gene, CDR1 is MDHEN and CDR2 is SYDVKM. The V gene lost 6 bases and the J gene lost 0 bases, with 21 bases spanning the gap. The CDR3 is 17 residues long. As DNA, the CDR3 is TGTGCCAGCAGCTCATCTGACATAGCGAGGAGCTCCTACGAGCAGTACTTC. As protein: CASSSSDIARSSYEQYF.

The CDR3 region is CASSTESGGRGNIQYF. As DNA, the CDR3 is TGCGCCAGCAGCACAGAATCGGGCGGTAGAGGAAACATTCAGTACTTC. The chain links TRBV5-1 to TRBJ2-4; D uncertain. The germline V and J ends were trimmed by 4 bases and 6 bases, with 20 bases remaining between them. Germline V gene sequence: CDR1 SGHRS, CDR2 YFSETQ. The CDR3 extends over 16 amino acids. The whole variable domain, filled in from reference TRBV5-1 and TRBJ2-4, reads KAGVTQTPRYLIKTRGQQVTLSCSPISGHRSVSWYQQTPGQGLQFLFEYFSETQRNKGNFPGRFSGRQFSNSRSEMNVSTLELGDSALYLCASSTESGGRGNIQYFGAGTRLSVL.

This clone was observed once. The V and J genes are TRBV28 and TRBJ1-2; the match to TRBD1 covers 7 bases. After removal of 3 bases from V and 4 bases from J, the junction contained 5 bases not matched to a gene. CDR1 is MDHEN, CDR2 SYDVKM, per germline. The CDR3 runs 14 residues. Here the CDR3 DNA reads TGTGCCAGCAGTTTCGGAGGGGGCAGCTATGGCTACACCTTC. Its protein product is CASSFGGGSYGYTF.

The chain couples TRBV28 to TRBJ2-3; weak D call: TRBD1 (6 bases). There are 18 residues in the CDR3. Germline assignment: CDR1 MDHEN and CDR2 SYDVKM. Trimming left V 3 bases short and J 2 bases short, with 21 bases between. The DNA of the CDR3 is TGTGCCAGCAGTTTTAATCCCATCCAGGGACAACTCACAGATACGCAGTATTTT. Translated: CASSFNPIQGQLTDTQYF.

The chain is built from TRBV28 and TRBJ1-4; D gene uncertain. CDR1 and CDR2 (germline): MDHEN, SYDVKM. There are 15 residues in the CDR3. Trimming took 4 bases from V and 3 from J, leaving 12 bases between them. Written as DNA, the CDR3 is TGTGCCAGCAGTTATTCGAGGGCTCCTAATGAAAAACTGTTTTTT. Translated: CASSYSRAPNEKLFF.